What follows is one TCR beta chain and its context. The antigen is undetermined. V shed 7 bases and J 0 bases; nucleotides not matched to a gene: 6. Germline V lookup: CDR1 GTSNPN, CDR2 SVGIG (reference sequence). The CDR3 sequence is 14 residues long. This sample stems from a study of shared clonotypes between healthy human individuals. Splitting of each subset's genomic DNA was done evenly across several immunoSEQ plates. Replicate PCRs for sorted subsets used around 200 ng DNA; this equaled around 28,000 T cell genomes. Sequencing was performed with immunoSEQ multiplex PCR; in TCRdb, only in-frame clones are kept and a portion is missing. The sample includes around 1.6 million clones, approximately 98% seen only once; the top ten take 0.4% to 0.55%. Study-level results: Measured sharing among donors was expected to vary with sequencing depth.

What was sequenced was naive CD4+ T cells sorted from blood. Noted subset: CD45RA+ positively selected. The TCR originated in a man aged 25 to 40 in good health. J is TRBJ2-3 and V is TRBV30, with TRBD2 matching over 8 bases. CDR3: CASLLAASTDTQYF. The CDR3 DNA follows: TGTGCCTCTTTACTAGCGGCGAGCACAGATACGCAGTATTTT.